This T cell receptor (beta chain) was identified in a study of T cells in Graves' hyperthyroidism and ophthalmopathy. This clonotype has a count of ten or more. The antigen is not known. Those with hyperthyroidism were 18 to 65 years old, newly diagnosed, and ill for under 2 months. TCR beta CDR3 regions were amplified from RNA transcripts. The study used the HTBI primer set for a first-round RT-PCR of the TCR CDR3. TCRdb called the multiplex PCR reads again in MiXCR, with one record for every CDR3 protein. The sample has about 760,000 distinct CDR3 sequences, 30% to 40% seen once; the top ten hold around 30%. Study observations and caveats: Ophthalmopathy prediction by the model preceded onset by a median about 6 months.

The receptor was derived from a woman aged 40-49 years with Graves' hyperthyroidism. The sample consisted of blood.

CDR3 sequence (DNA): TGTGCCAGCAGTAACCGTCCTGCGCAGGGGGAAAAACTGTTTTTT. Encoded protein: CASSNRPAQGEKLFF. The chain has TRBV12-3 or TRBV12-4 and TRBJ1-4; maybe TRBD1 (6 bases). V dropped 5 bases and J dropped 8 bases, with 18 bases sitting between them. The CDR3 is made up of 15 amino acids.